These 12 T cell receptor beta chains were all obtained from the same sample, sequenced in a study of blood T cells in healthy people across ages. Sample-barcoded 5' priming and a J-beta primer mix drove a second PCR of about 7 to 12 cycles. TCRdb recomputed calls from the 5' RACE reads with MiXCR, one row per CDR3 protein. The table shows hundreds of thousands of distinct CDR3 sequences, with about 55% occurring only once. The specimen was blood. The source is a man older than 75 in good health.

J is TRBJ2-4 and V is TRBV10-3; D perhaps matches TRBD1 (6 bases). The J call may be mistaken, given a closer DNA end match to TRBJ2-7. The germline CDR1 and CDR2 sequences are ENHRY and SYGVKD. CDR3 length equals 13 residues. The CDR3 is CAITLTGTYEQYF. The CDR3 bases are TGTGCCATCACTCTGACAGGAACTTACGAGCAGTACTTC.

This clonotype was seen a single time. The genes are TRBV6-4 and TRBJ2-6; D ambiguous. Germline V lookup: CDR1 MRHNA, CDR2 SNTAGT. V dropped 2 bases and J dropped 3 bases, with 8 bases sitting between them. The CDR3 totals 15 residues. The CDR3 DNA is TGTGCCAGCAGTGACAGGCCAAATGGGGCCAACGTCCTGACTTTC. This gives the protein CASSDRPNGANVLTF.

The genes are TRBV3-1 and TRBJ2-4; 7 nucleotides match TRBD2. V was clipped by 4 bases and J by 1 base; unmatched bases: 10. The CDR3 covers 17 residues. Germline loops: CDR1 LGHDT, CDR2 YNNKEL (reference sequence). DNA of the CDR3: TGTGCCAGCAGCCTCCTGGGTGCGGGAGAGGCCAAAAACATTCAGTACTTC. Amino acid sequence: CASSLLGAGEAKNIQYF.

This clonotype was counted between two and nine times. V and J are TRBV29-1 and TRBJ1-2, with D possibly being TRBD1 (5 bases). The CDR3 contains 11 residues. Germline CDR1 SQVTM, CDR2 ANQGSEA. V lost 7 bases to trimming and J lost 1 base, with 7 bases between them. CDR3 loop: CSGQLNYGYTF. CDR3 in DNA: TGCAGCGGACAGCTTAACTATGGCTACACCTTC. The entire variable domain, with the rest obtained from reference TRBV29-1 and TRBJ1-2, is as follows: SAVISQKPSRDICQRGTSLTIQCQVDSQVTMMFWYRQQPGQSLTLIATANQGSEATYESGFVIDKFPISRPNLTFSTLTVSNMSPEDSSIYLCSGQLNYGYTFGSGTRLTVV.

CDR3 residues: CASSPRIREDEQYF. The DNA for the CDR3 is TGTGCCAGCTCACCACGGATCAGGGAGGACGAGCAGTACTTC. V gene TRBV18 combines with J gene TRBJ2-5, with D maybe TRBD2 (6 bases). The DNA end is a closer match to TRBJ2-7, so the J assignment may be wrong. CDR3 length: 14 residues. Per the germline V gene, CDR1 is KGHSH and CDR2 is LQKENI.

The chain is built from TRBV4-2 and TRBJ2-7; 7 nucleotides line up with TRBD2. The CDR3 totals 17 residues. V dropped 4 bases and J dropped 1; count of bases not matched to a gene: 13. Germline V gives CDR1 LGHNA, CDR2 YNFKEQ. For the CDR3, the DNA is TGTGCCAGCAGCCCGATTTTGGGGGGGAGAAATTCCTACGAGCAGTACTTC. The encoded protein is CASSPILGGRNSYEQYF.

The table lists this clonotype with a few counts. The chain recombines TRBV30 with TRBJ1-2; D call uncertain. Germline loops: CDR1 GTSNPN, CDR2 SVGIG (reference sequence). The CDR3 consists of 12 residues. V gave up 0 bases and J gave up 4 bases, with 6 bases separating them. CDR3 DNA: TGTGCCTGGAGTGTCATCCTCTATGGCTACACCTTC. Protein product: CAWSVILYGYTF.

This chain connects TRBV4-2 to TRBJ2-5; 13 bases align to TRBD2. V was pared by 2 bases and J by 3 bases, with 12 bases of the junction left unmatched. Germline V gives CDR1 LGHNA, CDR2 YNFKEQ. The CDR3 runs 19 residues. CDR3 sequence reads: CASSQLPLRGLAGKETQYF. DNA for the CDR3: TGTGCCAGCAGCCAACTTCCGCTCCGGGGACTAGCGGGAAAAGAGACCCAGTACTTC.

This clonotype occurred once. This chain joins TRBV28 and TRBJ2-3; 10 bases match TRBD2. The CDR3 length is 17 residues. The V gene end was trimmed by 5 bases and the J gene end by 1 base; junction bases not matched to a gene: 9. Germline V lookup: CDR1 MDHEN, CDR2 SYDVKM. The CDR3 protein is CASSVTSGNLGTDTQYF. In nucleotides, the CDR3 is TGTGCCAGCAGTGTCACTAGCGGGAATTTGGGCACAGATACGCAGTATTTT.

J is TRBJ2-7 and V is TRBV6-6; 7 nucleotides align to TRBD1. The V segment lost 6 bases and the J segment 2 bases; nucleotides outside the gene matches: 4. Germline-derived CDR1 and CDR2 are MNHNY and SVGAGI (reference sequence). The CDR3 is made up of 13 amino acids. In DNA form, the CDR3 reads TGTGCCAGCAGAGAGACAGGGACCTACGAGCAGTACTTC. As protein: CASRETGTYEQYF.

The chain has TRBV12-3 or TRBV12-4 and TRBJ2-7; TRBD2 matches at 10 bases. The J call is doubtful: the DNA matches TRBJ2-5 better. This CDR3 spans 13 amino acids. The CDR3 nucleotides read TGTGCCAGCACCCTCAGGACTAGCGGGACCCAGTACTTC. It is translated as CASTLRTSGTQYF.

CDR3 in DNA: TGTGCCATCAGTCAGGACGGATCTTACGAGCAGTACTTC. Its translation: CAISQDGSYEQYF. The J gene is TRBJ2-7, the V gene TRBV10-3; D not certain. Trimming left V 5 bases short and J 4 bases short, with 12 bases between. Germline loops: CDR1 ENHRY, CDR2 SYGVKD. There are 13 residues in the CDR3.